What follows are 26 T cell receptor beta chains derived from one specimen sequenced in a study of blood T cell repertoires in COVID-19 (dated by TCRdb to between 2020 and 2021). The method was the immunoSEQ multiplex PCR assay. The table was pulled from immuneACCESS by TCRdb, which kept in-frame rearrangements only. Such tables lose some clones; where checked, under half of the loss comes from unresolved V genes, and the rest has no known cause. The sample includes 110,000 to 150,000 clones, with around four fifths observed a single time. The ten top clones hold approximately 6% of the sample. Material: PBMCs or T cells enriched from blood (not recorded which). These receptor sequences come from a woman in her forties or fifties who had recovered from COVID-19.

This clone occurred a few times. This sequence joins TRBV12-3 or TRBV12-4 and TRBJ1-1, with D hard to call. The CDR3 spans 12 residues. Trimming left V 4 bases short and J 3 bases short, with 6 bases between. CDR3 DNA sequence: TGTGCCAGCAGTTCCAGTTACACTGAAGCTTTCTTT. It specifies CASSSSYTEAFF.

This rearrangement joins TRBV30 to TRBJ2-7, with 9 bases matching TRBD1. This CDR3 has 13 amino acids. J was trimmed by 3 bases and V by 4 bases; bases with no gene match: 4. CDR1 is GTSNPN and CDR2 is SVGIG in the germline V gene (reference sequence). CDR3 amino acids: CAWTGQGRYEQYF. Here the CDR3 DNA reads TGTGCCTGGACGGGACAGGGCCGCTACGAGCAGTACTTC.

The rearrangement uses TRBV6-5 and TRBJ1-1, with a possible D match to TRBD1 (5 bases). The CDR3 contains 13 residues. Germline V gene lookup returns CDR1 MNHEY and CDR2 SVGAGI. V lost 6 bases and J 0 bases, leaving 8 bases between the germline ends. The CDR3 sequence is CASRDNLNTEAFF. Written as DNA, the CDR3 is TGTGCCAGCAGGGACAATTTGAACACTGAAGCTTTCTTT.

The genes are TRBV27 and TRBJ2-4, with D possibly being TRBD1 (6 bases). V was cut by 3 bases and J by 0 bases, with 21 bases left in between. The V gene's germline CDR1 is MNHEY and CDR2 SMNVEV (reference sequence). CDR3 size: 19 residues. The CDR3 bases are TGTGCCAGCAGTTTTATCGGAACCCAGGGGCTTCTAGCCAAAAACATTCAGTACTTC. It codes for CASSFIGTQGLLAKNIQYF.

This clone was picked up a small number of times. This chain links TRBV6-2 or TRBV6-3 with TRBJ2-7; 8 bases match TRBD1. CDR3 length equals 14 residues. The V and J ends lost 1 base and 6 bases, in that order; junction bases with no gene match: 5. CDR1 is MNHEY, CDR2 SVGEGT, per germline. The CDR3 sequence is CASSYWDRPLEQYF. CDR3 coding DNA: TGTGCCAGCAGTTACTGGGACAGGCCTCTCGAGCAGTACTTC.

V is TRBV18 and J is TRBJ1-1; weak D call: TRBD1 (5 bases). This CDR3 comprises 14 residues. The V end was cut by 3 bases, the J end by 3 bases, with 11 bases between. In germline, CDR1 is KGHSH, CDR2 LQKENI. Here the CDR3 DNA reads TGTGCCAGCTCACCGCAGGGATCGGACACTGAAGCTTTCTTT. It yields the protein CASSPQGSDTEAFF. Full variable domain (remainder filled in from reference TRBV18 and TRBJ1-1): NAGVMQNPRHLVRRRGQEARLRCSPMKGHSHVYWYRQLPEEGLKFMVYLQKENIIDESGMPKERFSAEFPKEGPSILRIQQVVRGDSAAYFCASSPQGSDTEAFFGQGTRLTVV.

The chain is built from TRBV28 and TRBJ2-5; TRBD2 aligns across 10 bases. Per the germline V gene, CDR1 is MDHEN and CDR2 is SYDVKM. The V gene end was trimmed by 6 bases and the J gene end by 2 bases; junction bases not matched to a gene: 3. This CDR3 has 14 amino acids. In DNA form, the CDR3 reads TGTGCCAGCAGGCTGACTAGCGGGCAAGAGACCCAGTACTTC. The encoded protein is CASRLTSGQETQYF. The variable domain in full, completed from reference TRBV28 and TRBJ2-5, reads DVKVTQSSRYLVKRTGEKVFLECVQDMDHENMFWYRQDPGLGLRLIYFSYDVKMKEKGDIPEGYSVSREKKERFSLILESASTNQTSMYLCASRLTSGQETQYFGPGTRLLVL.

The rearrangement joins TRBV28 to TRBJ1-4, with 9 nucleotides matching TRBD1. Germline CDR1 reads MDHEN; CDR2 reads SYDVKM. The CDR3 is 15 residues long. V was clipped by 0 bases and J by 8 bases; unmatched bases: 4. CDR3 region: CASSLWDRGREKLFF. As DNA, the CDR3 is TGTGCCAGCAGTTTATGGGACAGGGGACGGGAAAAACTGTTTTTT.

V usage is TRBV7-8 and J usage is TRBJ2-1, with D possibly being TRBD2 (6 bases). The germline V gene encodes CDR1 SGHVS and CDR2 FQNEAQ. With 2 bases removed from V and 4 bases from J, the gap between germline ends came to 12 bases. This CDR3 comprises 15 residues. The CDR3 sequence: CASSLWRGWYNEQFF. Written as DNA, the CDR3 is TGTGCCAGCAGCTTATGGCGGGGATGGTACAATGAGCAGTTCTTC.

The chain carries TRBV9 and TRBJ2-2, with D perhaps matching TRBD1 (6 bases). The germline CDR1 and CDR2 sequences are SGDLS and YYNGEE. CDR3 length: 15 residues. Trimming took off 0 bases at V and 0 bases at J, with 6 bases between the two ends. The CDR3 DNA reads as TGTGCCAGCAGCGTAGGGACAGCGAACACCGGGGAGCTGTTTTTT. This encodes CASSVGTANTGELFF.

This sequence joins TRBV19 and TRBJ1-5; D gene unclear. The V and J ends lost 4 bases and 5 bases respectively, with 15 bases between them. In germline, CDR1 is LNHDA, CDR2 SQIVND (reference sequence). This CDR3 comprises 15 residues. The CDR3 protein is CASSNQILTHQPQHF. In nucleotides, the CDR3 is TGTGCCAGTAGTAACCAGATCTTGACACATCAGCCCCAGCATTTT.

This rearrangement joins TRBV7-8 to TRBJ2-1, with D tentatively TRBD2 (5 bases). The V gene lost 3 bases and the J gene lost 7 bases, with 16 bases spanning the gap. The CDR3 has 15 residues. CDR1 is SGHVS and CDR2 is FQNEAQ in the germline V gene. The DNA of the CDR3 is TGTGCCAGCAGCTTGTCCCGGGTCCGAGGGAATGAGCAGTTCTTC. Residues: CASSLSRVRGNEQFF.

The chain has TRBV7-8 and TRBJ1-4; 11 bases are shared with TRBD1. The CDR3 loop spans 17 amino acids. CDR1 SGHVS and CDR2 FQNEAQ come from the germline V gene. The V and J ends lost 1 base and 10 bases, in that order; junction bases with no gene match: 11. For the CDR3, the DNA is TGTGCCAGCAGCTTAGTAGTGCCGGGACAGGGGGATGGAAAACTGTTTTTT. This codes for CASSLVVPGQGDGKLFF.

V is TRBV5-1 and J is TRBJ1-4; D not certain. From germline, CDR1 is SGHRS and CDR2 YFSETQ. CDR3 length equals 14 residues. Between the trimmed V and J ends, which lost 4 bases and 2 bases, there was a span of 9 bases. CDR3 in DNA: TGCGCCAGCAGCACTACACCTACTAATGAAAAACTGTTTTTT. Its protein product is CASSTTPTNEKLFF.

The chain uses TRBV11-2 and TRBJ1-6, with 9 bases matching TRBD1. CDR3 length: 16 amino acids. V dropped 8 bases and J dropped 2; count of bases not matched to a gene: 7. The germline V gene encodes CDR1 SGHAT and CDR2 FQNNGV. CDR3 coding DNA: TGTGCCAGCGGGGGAACAGGGGGCGCCTATAATTCACCCCTCCACTTT. This gives the protein CASGGTGGAYNSPLHF.

The CDR3 sequence is CASSVASDRYSPLHF. CDR3 sequence (DNA): TGTGCCAGCAGCGTAGCGTCGGACAGATATTCACCCCTCCACTTT. The rearrangement joins TRBV9 to TRBJ1-6, with D possibly being TRBD1 (6 bases). The V end was cut by 0 bases, the J end by 8 bases, with 12 bases between. Germline loops: CDR1 SGDLS, CDR2 YYNGEE. The CDR3 is 15 residues long.

This clone was recorded at least ten times. The V and J genes are TRBV9 and TRBJ2-5; 9 nucleotides match TRBD1. The CDR3 consists of 15 residues. V shed 0 bases and J 5 bases; nucleotides not matched to a gene: 5. Germline V CDR1 and CDR2: SGDLS, YYNGEE. The chain's CDR3 is CASSVDGQGYETQYF. The CDR3 DNA reads as TGTGCCAGCAGCGTAGATGGACAGGGGTATGAGACCCAGTACTTC.

With regard to this clone: No DNA is shown, since the ends of the CDR3 on it are uncertain; the CDR3 is the one TCRdb lists. The chain links TRBV21-1 to TRBJ1-6; the table names TRBD1, a call not compared with the DNA. TRBV21-1 is marked as a pseudogene. Counting both end residues, the CDR3 totals 14 amino acids. The CDR3 protein is CAWGQGSYNSPLHF.

The CDR3 loop reads CASSRGSGGETQYF. Written as DNA, the CDR3 is TGTGCCAGCAGCCGGGGTAGCGGGGGAGAGACCCAGTACTTC. The V gene is TRBV3-1 (or the pseudogene TRBV3-2), the J gene TRBJ2-5; 9 bases map to TRBD2. With V trimmed by 4 bases and J by 4 bases, 4 bases remained unmatched. From germline, CDR1 is LGHDT and CDR2 YNNKEL (reference sequence). The CDR3 sequence is 14 residues long.

The V call is TRBV6-4, the J call TRBJ2-7, with D possibly TRBD1 on 5 matching bases. Germline assignment: CDR1 MRHNA and CDR2 SNTAGT. Deletions cut 4 bases from V and 3 bases from J, with 10 bases between. The CDR3 spans 13 residues. CDR3 nucleotides: TGTGCCAGCAGTGCTGACAGCAACTACGAGCAGTACTTC. Translating it yields CASSADSNYEQYF.

In DNA form, the CDR3 reads TGTGCCACGGGACAGGGATTAGCAGATACGCAGTATTTT. Translated: CATGQGLADTQYF. The chain uses TRBV19 and TRBJ2-3; 9 nucleotides match TRBD1. The CDR3 is 13 residues long. CDR1 LNHDA and CDR2 SQIVND come from the germline V gene (reference sequence). J gave up 4 bases and V 10 bases, and 6 bases lay outside the gene matches.

The V and J genes are TRBV27 and TRBJ1-1; D is undetermined. Germline V gives CDR1 MNHEY, CDR2 SMNVEV (reference sequence). V shed 1 base and J shed 0 bases, with 6 bases lying between them. The length of the CDR3 is 14 residues. The CDR3 here is CASSLYGMNTEAFF. CDR3 bases: TGTGCCAGCAGTTTATACGGTATGAACACTGAAGCTTTCTTT.

The sample holds one count of this clone. The rearrangement links TRBV10-3 to TRBJ2-7, with D hard to call. The V end was cut by 2 bases, the J end by 7 bases, with 9 bases between. Germline loops: CDR1 ENHRY, CDR2 SYGVKD. CDR3 size: 12 residues. CDR3: CAISENSQEQYF. The CDR3 coding sequence is TGTGCCATCAGTGAGAACAGTCAGGAGCAGTACTTC.

The chain has TRBV4-2 and TRBJ2-1; the match to TRBD2 covers 7 bases. Germline values: CDR1 LGHNA, CDR2 YNFKEQ. The V segment lost 1 base and the J segment 7 bases; nucleotides outside the gene matches: 10. This CDR3 region has 16 residues. The CDR3 spells CASSQVGENSGNEQFF. The CDR3 DNA sequence: TGTGCCAGCAGCCAAGTAGGGGAGAATAGCGGGAATGAGCAGTTCTTC.

The chain has TRBV25-1 and TRBJ2-7; D call uncertain. CDR3 length: 12 residues. Germline V CDR1 and CDR2: MGHDK, SYGVNS. V was shortened by 0 bases and J by 6 bases, with 6 bases between the two germline ends. CDR3 region: CASSEYTGEQYV. CDR3 DNA sequence: TGTGCCAGCAGTGAATATACGGGCGAGCAGTACGTC.

The rearrangement uses TRBV19 and TRBJ1-5; 8 bases are a match to TRBD1. Trimming removed 1 base from V and 6 bases from J; junction bases left unmatched: 8. Germline V gene sequence: CDR1 LNHDA, CDR2 SQIVND (reference sequence). The CDR3 sequence is 16 residues long. The CDR3 DNA reads TGTGCCAGTAGTATAGCCAGACAGGGGCCAACTCAGCCCCAGCATTTT. Residues: CASSIARQGPTQPQHF.